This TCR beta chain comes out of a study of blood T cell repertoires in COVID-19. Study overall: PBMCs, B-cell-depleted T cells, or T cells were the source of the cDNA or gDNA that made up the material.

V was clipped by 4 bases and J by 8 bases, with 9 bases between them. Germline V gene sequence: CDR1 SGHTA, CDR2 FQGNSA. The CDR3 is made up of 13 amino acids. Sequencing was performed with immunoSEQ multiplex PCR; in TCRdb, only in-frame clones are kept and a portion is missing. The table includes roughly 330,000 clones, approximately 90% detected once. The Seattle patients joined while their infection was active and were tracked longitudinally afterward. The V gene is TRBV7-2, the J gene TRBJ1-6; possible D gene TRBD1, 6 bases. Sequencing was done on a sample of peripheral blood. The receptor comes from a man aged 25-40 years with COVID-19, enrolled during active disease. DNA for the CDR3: TGTGCCAGCAGCTCCACAGGGTATTCACCCCTCCACTTT. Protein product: CASSSTGYSPLHF.